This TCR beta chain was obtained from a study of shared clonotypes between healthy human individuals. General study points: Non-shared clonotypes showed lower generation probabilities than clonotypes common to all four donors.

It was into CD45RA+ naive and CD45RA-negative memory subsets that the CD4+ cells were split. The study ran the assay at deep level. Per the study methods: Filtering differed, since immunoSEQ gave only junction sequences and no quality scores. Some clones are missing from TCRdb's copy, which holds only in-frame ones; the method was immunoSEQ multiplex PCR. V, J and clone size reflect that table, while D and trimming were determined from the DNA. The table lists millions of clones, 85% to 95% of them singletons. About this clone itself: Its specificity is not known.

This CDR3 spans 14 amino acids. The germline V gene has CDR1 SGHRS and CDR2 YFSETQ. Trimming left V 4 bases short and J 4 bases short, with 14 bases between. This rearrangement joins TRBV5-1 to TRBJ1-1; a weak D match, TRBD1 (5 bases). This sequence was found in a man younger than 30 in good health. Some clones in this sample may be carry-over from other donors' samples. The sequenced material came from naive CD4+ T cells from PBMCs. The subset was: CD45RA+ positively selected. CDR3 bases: TGCGCCAGCAGCGCGGGGGGAGCAATCACTGAAGCTTTCTTT. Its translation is CASSAGGAITEAFF.